This TCR beta chain comes out of a study of blood T cell repertoires in COVID-19 (dated by TCRdb to 2020 to 2021). Notes on the research overall: Samples covering the acute and convalescent phases of COVID-19 were provided by collaborators in the United States, Italy and Spain. Deeply sampled blood TCRbeta repertoires from subjects exposed to, actively infected with, or recovered from COVID-19 were included in the dataset. Nearly every sample came with metadata listing a de-identified subject ID, COVID-19 status, age in years and sex. The material from the prospective study consisted of cDNA or gDNA derived from T cells, B-cell-depleted T cells, or PBMCs. A freely available public database, intended as a resource for researchers studying the immune response to SARS-CoV-2, is where the repertoires were released. Samples came from the ongoing ImmuneRACE study (first 160 participants) plus 1,254 subjects from 6 global collaborators. HLA class I and class II types, where available, came from metadata supplied by the sample provider rather than from assay-based typing.

Whole blood was collected in K2EDTA tubes by collaborating institutions according to the institutions' own protocols. For TCRbeta analysis, collaborators shipped samples in one of three forms: frozen whole blood, isolated PBMCs, or DNA extracted from either of those sample types. Broad study findings and their caveats: How much clinical and demographic metadata was included differed by source and by participant, and the metadata was provided uncurated.

TCRbeta CDR3 regions were amplified from genomic DNA using the immunoSEQ Assay, a bias-controlled multiplex PCR. In the original analysis: The number of nucleated cells in each sample was estimated by amplification of reference gene primers within the assay. To quantify the absolute abundance of each unique TCRbeta CDR3 rearrangement, sequence reads were collapsed and filtered. For each sample, productive Simpson clonality was calculated as the square root of Simpson's diversity index across productive rearrangements. TCRdb took this table from immuneACCESS and kept in-frame rearrangements with V and J called. Such tables lack part of the clones; where checked against another copy, unresolved V genes explain under half of the gap, and the rest is unexplained. V and J calls and clone size are as listed in that table; D and trimming were resolved from the DNA. The table for this sample lists roughly 40,000 clones; roughly 90% of them were counted only once. Approximately 3% of the sample is in the top ten clones.

CDR1 is given as SGHTA and CDR2 as FQGNSA, both from the germline V gene. Including the terminal cysteine and phenylalanine, the CDR3 comprises 15 residues. CDR3 DNA is the only sequence kept; it has 45 bases, read in frame from the first base. Trimming takes 5 bases off V and 1 base off J; junction bases not matched to a gene: 4. This clone was seen a few times. It has no known antigen specificity. Per-base qualities were not stored, and no clone one base away is much larger. The chain is assembled from TRBV7-2 and TRBJ1-5; a stretch of 8 junction bases matches TRBD1. The sequencing input was peripheral blood. The receptor was isolated from a man between 50 and 59 years old with active COVID-19. DNA sequence: TGTGCCAGCAGCCCCAGGGGGCGAAGCAATCAGCCCCAGCATTTT. Translated, it reads CASSPRGRSNQPQHF.